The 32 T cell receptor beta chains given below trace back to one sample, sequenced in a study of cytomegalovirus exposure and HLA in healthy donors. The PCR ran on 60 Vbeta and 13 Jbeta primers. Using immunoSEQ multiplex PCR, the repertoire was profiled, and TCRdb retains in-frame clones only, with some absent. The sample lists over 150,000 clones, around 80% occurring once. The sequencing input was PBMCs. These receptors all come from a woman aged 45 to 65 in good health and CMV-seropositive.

The CDR3 reads CASSLSQQVDTGELFF. CDR3 sequence (DNA): TGTGCCAGCAGTTTATCCCAACAGGTTGACACCGGGGAGCTGTTTTTT. V gene TRBV28 combines with J gene TRBJ2-2; a weak D match, TRBD1 (5 bases). The CDR3 extends over 16 amino acids. The V gene lost 1 base and the J gene lost 3 bases, with 12 bases spanning the gap. In germline, CDR1 is MDHEN, CDR2 SYDVKM.

CDR3 protein: CAWSRQGNTEAFF. For the CDR3, the DNA is TGTGCCTGGAGCAGACAGGGTAACACTGAAGCTTTCTTT. V usage is TRBV30 and J usage is TRBJ1-1, with TRBD1 matching over 7 bases. V was clipped by 3 bases and J by 2 bases; unmatched bases: 3. The CDR3 totals 13 residues. Germline V gives CDR1 GTSNPN, CDR2 SVGIG (reference sequence). Full variable domain (rest looked up from reference TRBV30 and TRBJ1-1): SQTIHQWPATLVQPVGSPLSLECTVEGTSNPNLYWYRQAAGRGLQLLFYSVGIGQISSEVPQNLSASRPQDRQFILSSKKLLLSDSGFYLCAWSRQGNTEAFFGQGTRLTVV.

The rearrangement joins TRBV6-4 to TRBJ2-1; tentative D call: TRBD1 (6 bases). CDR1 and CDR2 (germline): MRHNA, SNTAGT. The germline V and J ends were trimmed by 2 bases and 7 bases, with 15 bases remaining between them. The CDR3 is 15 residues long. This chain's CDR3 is CASSDGLAGVNEQFF. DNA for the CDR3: TGTGCCAGCAGTGACGGGCTAGCAGGGGTGAATGAGCAGTTCTTC.

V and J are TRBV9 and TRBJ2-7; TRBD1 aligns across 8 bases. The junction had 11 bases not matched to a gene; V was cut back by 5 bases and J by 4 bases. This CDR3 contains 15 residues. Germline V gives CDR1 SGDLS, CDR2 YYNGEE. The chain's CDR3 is CASSTTGTGSYEQYF. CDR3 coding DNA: TGTGCCAGCAGTACCACCGGGACAGGCAGTTACGAGCAGTACTTC.

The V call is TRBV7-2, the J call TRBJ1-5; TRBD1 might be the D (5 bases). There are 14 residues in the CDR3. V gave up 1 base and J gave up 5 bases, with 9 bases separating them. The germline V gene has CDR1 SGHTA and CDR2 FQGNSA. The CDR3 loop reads CASSLVGGDQPQHF. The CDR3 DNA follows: TGTGCCAGCAGCTTAGTCGGGGGTGATCAGCCCCAGCATTTT.

CDR3 sequence reads: CATLGSYQETQYF. The CDR3 DNA reads TGTGCTACACTGGGGAGCTACCAAGAGACCCAGTACTTC. V is TRBV6-6 and J is TRBJ2-5, with D possibly TRBD2 on 5 matching bases. The germline V gene encodes CDR1 MNHNY and CDR2 SVGAGI (reference sequence). CDR3 length: 13 residues.

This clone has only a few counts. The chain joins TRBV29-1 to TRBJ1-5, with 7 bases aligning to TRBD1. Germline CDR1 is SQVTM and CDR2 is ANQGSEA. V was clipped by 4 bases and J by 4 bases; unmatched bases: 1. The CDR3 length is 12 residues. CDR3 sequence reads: CSVGQGNQPQHF. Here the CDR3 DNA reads TGCAGCGTTGGACAGGGAAATCAGCCCCAGCATTTT.

The CDR3 here is CAISDREGGDTQYF. In DNA form, the CDR3 reads TGTGCCATCTCGGACAGGGAAGGGGGAGATACGCAGTATTTT. The chain employs TRBV6-5 and TRBJ2-3, with 8 bases identical to TRBD1. Germline lookup yields CDR1 MNHEY and CDR2 SVGAGI. V lost 10 bases to trimming and J lost 5 bases; unmatched junction nucleotides: 11. The CDR3 contains 14 residues.

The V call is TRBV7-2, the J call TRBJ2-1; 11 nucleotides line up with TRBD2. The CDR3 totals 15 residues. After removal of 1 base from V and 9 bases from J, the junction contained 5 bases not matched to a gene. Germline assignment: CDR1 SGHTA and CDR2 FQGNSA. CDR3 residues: CASSLVTSGSGEQFF. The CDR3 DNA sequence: TGTGCCAGCAGCTTAGTCACTAGCGGGAGCGGTGAGCAGTTCTTC.

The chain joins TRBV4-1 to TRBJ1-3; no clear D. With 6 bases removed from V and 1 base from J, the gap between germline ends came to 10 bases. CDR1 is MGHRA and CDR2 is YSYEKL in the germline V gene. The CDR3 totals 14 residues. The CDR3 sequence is CASSPLGSGNTIYF. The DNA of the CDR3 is TGCGCCAGCAGTCCCCTAGGATCTGGAAACACCATATATTTT.

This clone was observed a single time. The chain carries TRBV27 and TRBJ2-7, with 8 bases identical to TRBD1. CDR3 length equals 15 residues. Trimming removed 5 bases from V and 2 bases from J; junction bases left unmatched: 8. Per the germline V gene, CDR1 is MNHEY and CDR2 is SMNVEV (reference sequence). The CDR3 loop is CASSPRTGSPYEQYF. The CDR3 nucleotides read TGTGCCAGCAGTCCGCGGACAGGGTCCCCCTACGAGCAGTACTTC.

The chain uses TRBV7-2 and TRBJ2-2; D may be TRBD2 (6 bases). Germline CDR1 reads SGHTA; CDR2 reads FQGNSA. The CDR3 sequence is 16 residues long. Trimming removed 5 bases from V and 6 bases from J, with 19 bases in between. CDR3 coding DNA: TGTGCCAGCAGCCCCCCGGCTAGCGTTAGTCCCGGGGAGCTGTTTTTT. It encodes CASSPPASVSPGELFF.

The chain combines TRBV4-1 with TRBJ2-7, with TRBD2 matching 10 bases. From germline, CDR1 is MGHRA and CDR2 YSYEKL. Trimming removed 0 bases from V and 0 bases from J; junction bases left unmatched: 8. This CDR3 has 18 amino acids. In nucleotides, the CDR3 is TGCGCCAGCAGCCAAGAGGGGTCCGGGACTAGCGACTCCTACGAGCAGTACTTC. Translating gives CASSQEGSGTSDSYEQYF.

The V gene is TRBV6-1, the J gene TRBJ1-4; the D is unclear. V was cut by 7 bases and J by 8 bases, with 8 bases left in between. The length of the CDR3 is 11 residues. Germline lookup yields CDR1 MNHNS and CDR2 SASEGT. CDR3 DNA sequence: TGTGCCAGCATAGGAGGGGAAAAACTGTTTTTT. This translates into CASIGGEKLFF.

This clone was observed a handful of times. The CDR3 coding sequence is TGTGCCAGCCGATTTTGGGCGGAAGCTTTCTTT. Amino acid sequence: CASRFWAEAFF. The chain couples TRBV2 to TRBJ1-1; D unresolved. The length of the CDR3 is 11 residues. Trimming took 8 bases from V and 8 from J, leaving 12 bases between them. Per the germline V gene, CDR1 is SNHLY and CDR2 is FYNNEI.

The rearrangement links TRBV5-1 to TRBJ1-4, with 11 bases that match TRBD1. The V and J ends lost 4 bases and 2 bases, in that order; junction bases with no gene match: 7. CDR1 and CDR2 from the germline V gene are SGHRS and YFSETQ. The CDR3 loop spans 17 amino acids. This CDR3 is CASSKDRGRGTNEKLFF. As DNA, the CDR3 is TGCGCCAGCAGCAAGGACAGGGGGCGAGGGACTAATGAAAAACTGTTTTTT.

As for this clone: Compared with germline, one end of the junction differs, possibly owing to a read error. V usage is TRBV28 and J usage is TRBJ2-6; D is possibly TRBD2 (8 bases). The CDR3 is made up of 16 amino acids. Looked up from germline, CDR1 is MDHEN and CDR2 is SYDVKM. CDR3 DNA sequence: TGTGCCAGCAGTCGACAGGGTGGGCGGGAGGCCAACGGCCTGACTTTC. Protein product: CASSRQGGREANGLTF.

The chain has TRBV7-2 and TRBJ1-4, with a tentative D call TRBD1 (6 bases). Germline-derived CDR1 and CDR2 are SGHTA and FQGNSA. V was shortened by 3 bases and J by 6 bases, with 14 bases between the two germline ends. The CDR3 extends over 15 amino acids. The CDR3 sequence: CASSLRGRVDEKLFF. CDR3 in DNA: TGTGCCAGCAGCTTGCGGGGGCGTGTAGATGAAAAACTGTTTTTT.

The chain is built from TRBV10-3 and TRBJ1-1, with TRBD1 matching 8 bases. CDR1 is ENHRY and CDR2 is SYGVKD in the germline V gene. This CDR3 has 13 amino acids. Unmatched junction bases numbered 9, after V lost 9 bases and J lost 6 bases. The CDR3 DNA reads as TGTGCCATAGCGGACAGGGATGGATCTGAAGCTTTCTTT. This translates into CAIADRDGSEAFF.

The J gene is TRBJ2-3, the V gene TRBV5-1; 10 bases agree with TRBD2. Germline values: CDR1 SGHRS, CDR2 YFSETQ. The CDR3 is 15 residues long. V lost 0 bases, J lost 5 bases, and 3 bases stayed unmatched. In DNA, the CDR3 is TGCGCCAGCAGCTTGGTGTCTAGCGGGGGAGATACGCAGTATTTT. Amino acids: CASSLVSSGGDTQYF.

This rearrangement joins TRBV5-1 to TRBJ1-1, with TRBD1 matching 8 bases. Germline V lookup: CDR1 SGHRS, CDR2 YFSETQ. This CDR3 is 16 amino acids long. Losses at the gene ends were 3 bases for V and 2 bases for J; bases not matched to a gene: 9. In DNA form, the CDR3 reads TGCGCCAGCAGCTACAATCAGGACAGGGTTAACACTGAAGCTTTCTTT. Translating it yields CASSYNQDRVNTEAFF.

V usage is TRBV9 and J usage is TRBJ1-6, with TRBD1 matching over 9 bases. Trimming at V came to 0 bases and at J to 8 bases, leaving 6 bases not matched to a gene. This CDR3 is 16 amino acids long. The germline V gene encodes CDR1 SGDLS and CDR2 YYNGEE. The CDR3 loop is CASSVEGGQGDSPLHF. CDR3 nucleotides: TGTGCCAGCAGCGTAGAAGGGGGACAGGGAGATTCACCCCTCCACTTT.

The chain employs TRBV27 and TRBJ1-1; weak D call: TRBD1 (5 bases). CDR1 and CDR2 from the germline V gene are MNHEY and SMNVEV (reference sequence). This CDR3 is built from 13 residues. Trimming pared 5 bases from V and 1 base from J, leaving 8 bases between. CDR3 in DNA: TGTGCCAGCAGTACCAGGGAGAACACTGAAGCTTTCTTT. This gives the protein CASSTRENTEAFF.

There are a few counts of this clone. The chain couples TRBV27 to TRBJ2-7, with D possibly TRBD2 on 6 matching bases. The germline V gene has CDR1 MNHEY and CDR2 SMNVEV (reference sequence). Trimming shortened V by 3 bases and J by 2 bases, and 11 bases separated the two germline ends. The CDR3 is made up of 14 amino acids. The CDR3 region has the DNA TGTGCCAGCAGTTTGTCCCTAGCGCCCTACGAGCAGTACTTC. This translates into CASSLSLAPYEQYF.

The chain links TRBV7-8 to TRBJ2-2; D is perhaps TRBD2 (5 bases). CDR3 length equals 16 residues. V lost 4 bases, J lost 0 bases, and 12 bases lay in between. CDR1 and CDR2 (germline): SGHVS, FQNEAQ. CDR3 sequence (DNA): TGTGCCAGCAGCTCGAGGTGGGGAGCGAACACCGGGGAGCTGTTTTTT. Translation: CASSSRWGANTGELFF.

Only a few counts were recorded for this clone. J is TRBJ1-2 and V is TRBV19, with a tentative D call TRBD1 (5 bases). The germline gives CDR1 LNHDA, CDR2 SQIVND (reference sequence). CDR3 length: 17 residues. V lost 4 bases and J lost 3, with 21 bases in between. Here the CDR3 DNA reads TGTGCCAGTAGTAGTCCACAGGACCGAGATCTCTACTATGGCTACACCTTC. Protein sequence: CASSSPQDRDLYYGYTF.

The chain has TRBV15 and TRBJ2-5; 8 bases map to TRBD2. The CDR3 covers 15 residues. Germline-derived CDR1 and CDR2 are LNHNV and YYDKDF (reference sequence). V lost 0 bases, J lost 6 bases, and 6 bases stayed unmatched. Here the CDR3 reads CATSRDGRGGKTQYF. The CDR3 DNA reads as TGTGCCACCAGCAGAGATGGCCGGGGGGGGAAGACCCAGTACTTC.

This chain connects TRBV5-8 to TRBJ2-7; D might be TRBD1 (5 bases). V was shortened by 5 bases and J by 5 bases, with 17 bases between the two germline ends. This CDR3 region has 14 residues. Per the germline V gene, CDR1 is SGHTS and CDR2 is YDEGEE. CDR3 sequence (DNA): TGTGCCAGCAGGGCTTTCAGGGTTGCTGACGAGCAGTACTTC. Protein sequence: CASRAFRVADEQYF.

CDR3 sequence reads: CASSPPGGVNTEAFF. As DNA, the CDR3 is TGTGCCAGCAGCCCTCCTGGGGGGGTGAACACTGAAGCTTTCTTT. The rearrangement joins TRBV28 to TRBJ1-1, with a possible D match to TRBD1 (5 bases). The CDR3 spans 15 residues. V lost 6 bases to trimming and J lost 0 bases, with 14 bases between them. CDR1 MDHEN and CDR2 SYDVKM come from the germline V gene.

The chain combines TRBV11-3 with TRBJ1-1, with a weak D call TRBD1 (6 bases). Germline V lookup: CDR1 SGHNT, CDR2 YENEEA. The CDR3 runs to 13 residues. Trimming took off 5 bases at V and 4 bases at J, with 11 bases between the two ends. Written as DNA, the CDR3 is TGTGCCAGCAGCCCAGGGGTGAGCACTGAAGCTTTCTTT. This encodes CASSPGVSTEAFF.

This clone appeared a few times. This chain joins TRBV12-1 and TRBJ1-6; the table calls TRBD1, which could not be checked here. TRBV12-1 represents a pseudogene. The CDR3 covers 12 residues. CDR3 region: CASSLQGSPLHF. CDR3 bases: TGTGCCAGCAGCCTACAGGGTTCGCCCCTCCACTTT.

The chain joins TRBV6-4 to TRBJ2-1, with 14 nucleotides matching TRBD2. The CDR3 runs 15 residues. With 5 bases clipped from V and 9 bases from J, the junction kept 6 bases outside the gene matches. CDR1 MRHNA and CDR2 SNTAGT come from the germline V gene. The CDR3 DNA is TGTGCCAGCAGTTACGGGACTAGCGGGAGTGGTGAGCAGTTCTTC. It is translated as CASSYGTSGSGEQFF.